This TCR beta chain was retrieved from a study of blood T cell repertoires in COVID-19. Study overall: Acute and convalescent COVID-19 specimens originated in the United States, Italy and Spain.

Authors' methods: Reference gene primer amplification in the assay estimated nucleated cell counts. TCRdb's copy holds only in-frame clones and misses some; the assay was immunoSEQ multiplex PCR. That table furnishes V, J and clone size, whereas the DNA furnished D and trimming. The sample lists some 80,000 clones, around 81% occurring once. This CDR3 region has 13 residues. V lost 5 bases and J lost 9; bases outside the gene matches: 7. Germline-derived CDR1 and CDR2 are WNHNN and SYGVQD (reference sequence). This chain connects TRBV10-1 to TRBJ2-1; 7 bases fit TRBD1. Material: peripheral blood. The sequence was collected from a man at least 80 years old with acute or convalescent COVID-19. The CDR3 spells CASSLDRLSEQFF. In nucleotides, the CDR3 is TGCGCCAGCAGTCTGGACAGGCTCAGTGAGCAGTTCTTC.